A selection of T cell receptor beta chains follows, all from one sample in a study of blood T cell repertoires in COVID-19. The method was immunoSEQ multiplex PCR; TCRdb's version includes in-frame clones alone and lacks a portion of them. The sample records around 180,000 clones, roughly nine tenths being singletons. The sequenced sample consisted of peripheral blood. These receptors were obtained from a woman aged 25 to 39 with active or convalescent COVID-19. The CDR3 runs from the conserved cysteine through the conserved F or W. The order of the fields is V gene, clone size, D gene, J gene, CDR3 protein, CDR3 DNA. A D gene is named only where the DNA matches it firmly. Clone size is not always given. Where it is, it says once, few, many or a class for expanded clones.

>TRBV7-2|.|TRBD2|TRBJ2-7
CASSLHPSGDSYEQYF
TGTGCCAGCAGCTTACATCCTAGCGGGGATTCCTACGAGCAGTACTTC
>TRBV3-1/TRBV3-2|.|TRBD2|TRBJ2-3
CASSPGTSGVSTDTQYF
TGTGCCAGCAGCCCGGGGACTAGCGGGGTCAGCACAGATACGCAGTATTTT
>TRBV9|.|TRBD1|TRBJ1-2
CASSVGQGKYGYTF
TGTGCCAGCAGCGTCGGACAGGGTAAATATGGCTACACCTTC
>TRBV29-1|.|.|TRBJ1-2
CSVAVGRGERTSGYTF
TGCAGCGTTGCGGTAGGCAGGGGTGAGAGAACTTCTGGCTACACCTTC
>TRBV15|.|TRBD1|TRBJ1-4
CATSIGGTGDEKLFF
TGTGCCACCAGCATTGGCGGGACAGGGGATGAAAAACTGTTTTTT
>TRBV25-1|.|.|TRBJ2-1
CASSRLLTYNEQFF
TGTGCCAGCAGCAGACTCCTTACCTACAATGAGCAGTTCTTC
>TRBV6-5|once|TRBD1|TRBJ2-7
CASSSPGTGGYEQYF
TGTGCCAGCAGTTCGCCCGGGACAGGGGGCTACGAGCAGTACTTC
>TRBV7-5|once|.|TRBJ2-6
CARSLVMTCSGANVLTF
TGTGCCAGAAGCTTAGTTATGACTTGCTCTGGGGCCAACGTCCTGACTTTC
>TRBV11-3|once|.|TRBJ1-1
CASSLDRRGGRMNTEAFF
TGTGCCAGCAGCTTAGATCGGCGTGGAGGTCGGATGAACACTGAAGCTTTCTTT
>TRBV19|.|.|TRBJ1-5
CASSTWTAQHF
TGTGCCAGTAGTACCTGGACAGCCCAGCATTTT
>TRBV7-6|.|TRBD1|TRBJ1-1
CASSVTGTGGRGTEAFF
TGTGCCAGCAGCGTTACCGGGACAGGGGGTCGAGGCACTGAAGCTTTCTTT
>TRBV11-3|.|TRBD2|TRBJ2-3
CASSATSGPSEDTQYF
TGTGCCAGCAGCGCGACTAGCGGGCCCTCGGAAGATACGCAGTATTTT
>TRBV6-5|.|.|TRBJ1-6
CASSSPGGGQNSPLHF
TGTGCCAGCAGTTCGCCTGGGGGGGGGCAAAATTCACCCCTCCACTTT
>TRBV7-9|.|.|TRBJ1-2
CASSRVTTGRYGYTF
TGTGCCAGCAGCCGCGTAACGACAGGCCGCTATGGCTACACCTTC
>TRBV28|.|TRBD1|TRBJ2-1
CASSYAGTAGNEQFF
TGTGCCAGCAGTTATGCAGGGACAGCCGGCAATGAGCAGTTCTTC
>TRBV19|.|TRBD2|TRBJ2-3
CASSPRDYRRDTQYF
TGTGCCAGTAGTCCCCGGGACTACCGACGAGATACGCAGTATTTT
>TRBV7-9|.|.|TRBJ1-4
CASSSPPSGEKLFF
TGTGCCAGCAGCTCCCCTCCCAGCGGTGAAAAACTGTTTTTT
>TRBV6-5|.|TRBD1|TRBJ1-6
CASSYAPGTGESPLHF
TGTGCCAGCAGTTACGCACCCGGGACAGGGGAATCACCCCTCCACTTT
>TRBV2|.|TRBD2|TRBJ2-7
CASSYLAGAGEQYF
TGTGCCAGCAGTTACCTAGCGGGAGCTGGAGAGCAGTACTTC
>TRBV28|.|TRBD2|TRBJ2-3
CASMYFGREGLGPTQYF
TGTGCCAGCATGTATTTTGGGAGGGAAGGTTTGGGTCCTACGCAGTATTTT
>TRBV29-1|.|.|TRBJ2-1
CSSSMSSYNEQFF
TGCAGCTCGTCGATGAGCTCCTACAATGAGCAGTTCTTC
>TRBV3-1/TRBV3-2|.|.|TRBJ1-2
CASSRSGTQGNYGYTF
TGTGCCAGCAGCCGCTCCGGGACACAAGGAAATTATGGCTACACCTTC
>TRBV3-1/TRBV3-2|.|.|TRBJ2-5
CASSQRQNQETQYF
TGTGCCAGCAGCCAGAGGCAGAACCAAGAGACCCAGTACTTC
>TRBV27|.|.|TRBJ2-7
CASSLHSSYEQYF
TGTGCCAGCAGTTTGCACAGTTCCTACGAGCAGTACTTC
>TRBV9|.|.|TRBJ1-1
CASSVEQFGDTEAFF
TGTGCCAGCAGCGTAGAACAGTTCGGGGACACTGAAGCTTTCTTT
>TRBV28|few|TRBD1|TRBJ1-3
CASSAHRGLIGNTIYF
TGTGCCAGCAGTGCGCACAGGGGGCTTATAGGAAACACCATATATTTT
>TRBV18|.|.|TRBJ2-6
CASSPPGSSGANVLTF
TGTGCCAGCTCACCACCCGGGAGCTCTGGGGCCAACGTCCTGACTTTC
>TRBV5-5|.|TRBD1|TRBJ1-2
CASSSLLGQGPVDGYTF
TGTGCCAGCAGCTCCTTGTTGGGACAGGGGCCCGTAGATGGCTACACCTTC
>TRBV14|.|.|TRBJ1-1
CASSQVSRGAFF
TGTGCCAGCAGCCAAGTTTCGCGTGGAGCTTTCTTT
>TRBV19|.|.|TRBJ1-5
CASSIDLGGPQPQHF
TGTGCCAGTAGTATAGATCTGGGGGGGCCTCAGCCCCAGCATTTT
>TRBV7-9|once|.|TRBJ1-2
CASSFGQNYGYTF
TGTGCCAGCAGCTTTGGACAGAACTATGGCTACACCTTC
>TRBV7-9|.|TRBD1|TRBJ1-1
CASDSGGTEAFF
TGTGCCAGCGACTCAGGGGGCACTGAAGCTTTCTTT
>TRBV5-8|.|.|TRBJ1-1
CASSFIRGVTEAFF
TGTGCCAGCAGCTTTATTAGGGGCGTCACTGAAGCTTTCTTT
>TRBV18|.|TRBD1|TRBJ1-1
CASSPSDRGRMNTEAFF
TGTGCCAGCTCACCTTCAGACAGGGGGAGAATGAACACTGAAGCTTTCTTT
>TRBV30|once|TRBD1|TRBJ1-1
CAWSPRTGMMNTEAFF
TGTGCCTGGAGTCCCCGGACAGGGATGATGAACACTGAAGCTTTCTTT
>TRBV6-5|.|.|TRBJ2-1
CASTPGAYNEQFF
TGTGCCAGCACACCAGGGGCCTACAATGAGCAGTTCTTC
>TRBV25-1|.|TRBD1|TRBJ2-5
CASRSTGEETQYF
TGTGCCAGCAGATCGACAGGGGAAGAGACCCAGTACTTC
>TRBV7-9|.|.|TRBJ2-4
CASSPLEATAKNIQYF
TGTGCCAGCAGCCCCTTGGAGGCAACTGCCAAAAACATTCAGTACTTC
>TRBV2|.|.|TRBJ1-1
CASSEEGRAFF
TGTGCCAGCAGTGAGGAGGGGAGGGCTTTCTTT
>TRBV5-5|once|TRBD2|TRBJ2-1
CASSRGSVSGSSYNEQFF
TGTGCCAGCAGCCGGGGGTCGGTTAGCGGGAGCTCCTACAATGAGCAGTTCTTC
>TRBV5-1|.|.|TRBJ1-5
CASSPTDSRNQPQHF
TGCGCCAGCAGCCCCACGGACAGTAGAAATCAGCCCCAGCATTTT
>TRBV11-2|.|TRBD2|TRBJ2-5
CASSITGTSDQETQYF
TGTGCCAGCAGCATTACCGGGACTAGCGACCAAGAGACCCAGTACTTC
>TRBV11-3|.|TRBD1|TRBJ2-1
CASSGRQGSSYNEQFF
TGTGCCAGCAGCGGAAGACAGGGGAGCTCCTACAATGAGCAGTTCTTC
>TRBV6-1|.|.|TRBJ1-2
CASREGRDGYTF
TGTGCCAGCAGGGAAGGACGGGATGGCTACACCTTC
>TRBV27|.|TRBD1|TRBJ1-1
CASSWLTGDTEAFF
TGTGCCAGCAGTTGGTTGACAGGGGATACTGAAGCTTTCTTT
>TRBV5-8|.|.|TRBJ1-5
CASSGGDSNQPQHF
TGTGCCAGCAGCGGGGGGGATAGCAATCAGCCCCAGCATTTT
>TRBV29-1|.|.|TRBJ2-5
CSVEHTIGETQYF
TGCAGCGTTGAACACACAATCGGGGAGACCCAGTACTTC
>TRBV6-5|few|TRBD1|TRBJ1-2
CASSSNRGHGYTF
TGTGCCAGCAGCTCAAACAGGGGGCATGGCTACACCTTC
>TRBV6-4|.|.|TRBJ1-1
CASWTGDEAFF
TGTGCCAGTTGGACCGGGGATGAAGCTTTCTTT
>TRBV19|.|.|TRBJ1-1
CASSHTVTEAFF
TGTGCCAGTAGTCATACGGTCACTGAAGCTTTCTTT
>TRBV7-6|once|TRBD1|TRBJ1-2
CASSLSPGQGASYGYTF
TGTGCCAGCAGCTTATCTCCGGGACAGGGGGCTAGCTATGGCTACACCTTC
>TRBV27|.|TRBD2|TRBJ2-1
CASSQGLAGAFEQFF
TGTGCCAGCAGCCAGGGACTAGCGGGAGCTTTTGAGCAGTTCTTC
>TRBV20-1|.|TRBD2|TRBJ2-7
CSASPSGSYEQYF
TGCAGTGCTAGTCCGAGCGGGAGCTACGAGCAGTACTTC